This TCR beta chain was observed in a study of early T cells in non-severe SARS-CoV-2 infection. Study as a whole: Investigators sequenced bulk RNA drawn from unsorted whole blood, and chains remained unpaired.

A word on this clonotype: This clone may be a read error of a much larger clone one base away.

Each cDNA molecule carried a unique molecular identifier. TCRdb processed the 5' RACE reads anew with MiXCR; each CDR3 protein has one entry. The sample shows tens of thousands of distinct CDR3 sequences, 9% to 10% of them seen only once. In germline, CDR1 is SQVTM, CDR2 ANQGSEA. This CDR3 contains 12 residues. The ends were cut back, 5 bases at V and 7 bases at J, with 14 bases in the middle. Material: whole blood, obtained at baseline. This receptor was obtained from an adult who was a healthcare worker with PCR-confirmed SARS-CoV-2 infection or an uninfected control (not recorded which). J is TRBJ2-5 and V is TRBV29-1; either TRBD1 or TRBD2 may supply D (5 bases each). CDR3 DNA: TGCAGCGTTTCCTGGGGACCGGGGACCCAGTACTTC. It codes for CSVSWGPGTQYF.